This T cell receptor (beta chain) was identified in a study of T cells after posttransplantation cyclophosphamide. Per the germline V gene, CDR1 is MDHEN and CDR2 is SYDVKM. The CDR3 has 12 amino acids. The V end lost 3 bases, the J end lost 6 bases, and 8 bases lay between the germline ends. Sequencing used immunoSEQ multiplex PCR; TCRdb keeps in-frame clones, though not all of them. The profile covers about 12,000 clones, with 2% to 2.5% appearing a single time and about 14% taken by the ten largest. Cyclophosphamide on days +3 and +4 followed busulfan-fludarabine conditioning and a marrow graft. The source of this sequence is a young adult male patient who received an allogeneic stem cell transplant from a related donor, was CMV-positive, and had no GVHD. Some T cells here may be from the graft donor. This specimen was PBMCs, taken after allogeneic stem cell transplant with posttransplant cyclophosphamide. This chain connects TRBV28 to TRBJ1-2; no firm D call. The CDR3 protein is CASSLREDGYTF. CDR3 nucleotides: TGTGCCAGCAGTTTGAGGGAGGATGGCTACACCTTC.